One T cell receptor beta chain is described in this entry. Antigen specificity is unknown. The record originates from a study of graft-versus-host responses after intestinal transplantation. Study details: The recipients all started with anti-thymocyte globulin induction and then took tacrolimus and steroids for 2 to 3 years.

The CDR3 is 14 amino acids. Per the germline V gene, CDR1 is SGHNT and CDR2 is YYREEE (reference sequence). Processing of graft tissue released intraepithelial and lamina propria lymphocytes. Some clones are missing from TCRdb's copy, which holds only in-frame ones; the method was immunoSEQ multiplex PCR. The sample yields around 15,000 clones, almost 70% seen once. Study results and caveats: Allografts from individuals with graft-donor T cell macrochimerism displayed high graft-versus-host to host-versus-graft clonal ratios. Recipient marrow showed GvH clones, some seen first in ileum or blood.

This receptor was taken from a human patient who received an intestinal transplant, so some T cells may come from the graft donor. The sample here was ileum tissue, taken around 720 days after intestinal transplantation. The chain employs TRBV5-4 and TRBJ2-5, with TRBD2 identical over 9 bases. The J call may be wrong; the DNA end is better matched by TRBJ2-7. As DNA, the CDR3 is TGTGCCAGCAGCTCGACCGCGGGGGGGCGCGAGCAGTACTTC. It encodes CASSSTAGGREQYF.